The present T cell receptor beta chain was sequenced within a study of blood T cell repertoires in COVID-19. Study as a whole: Acute and convalescent COVID-19 specimens originated in the United States, Italy and Spain. The cDNA or gDNA used as material had been derived from T cells, B-cell-depleted T cells, or PBMCs.

Only one count was recorded for this clone. Original processing methods: Researchers report that nucleated cell counts were estimated from reference gene primer amplification. Repertoires were generated with immunoSEQ multiplex PCR, while TCRdb's copy carries only in-frame clones and drops some. D and trimming were read from the DNA, whereas the V and J calls and clone size are those reported in that table. This table holds under 300,000 clones, 80% to 90% found once. V was clipped by 0 bases and J by 3 bases, with 3 bases between them. The CDR3 sequence is 12 residues long. CDR1 and CDR2 (germline): SGHAT, FQNNGV.

The origin of this receptor is a woman in her thirties or forties with acute or convalescent COVID-19. The chain has TRBV11-2 and TRBJ2-7; no reliable D call. The sample comprised peripheral blood. The CDR3 is CASSLDHYEQYV. Here the CDR3 DNA reads TGTGCCAGCAGCTTAGATCACTACGAGCAGTACGTC.